The 24 T cell receptor beta chains reported below all come from one sample, sequenced in a study of response to subunit inactivated influenza vaccine. TCRdb redid the calling of the RT-PCR reads with MiXCR, one entry per CDR3 protein. The sample lists about 530,000 distinct CDR3 sequences, 10% to 15% seen once, with 10% to 13% in the top ten. The sample consisted of PBMCs from blood, taken on the day of vaccination. Receptor source: a man between 45 and 60 years old who received an inactivated influenza vaccine.

V gene TRBV5-1 combines with J gene TRBJ2-3, with D possibly matching TRBD2 (6 bases). V lost 3 bases and J 0 bases, leaving 14 bases between the germline ends. Germline CDR1 SGHRS, CDR2 YFSETQ. CDR3 length: 16 residues. As DNA, the CDR3 is TGCGCCAGCAGCTATTCGGGACTCGACAGCACAGATACGCAGTATTTT. Amino acids: CASSYSGLDSTDTQYF.

The chain joins TRBV30 to TRBJ2-1, with 9 bases fitting TRBD1. Germline loops: CDR1 GTSNPN, CDR2 SVGIG (reference sequence). The CDR3 contains 15 residues. The V segment lost 1 base and the J segment 4 bases; nucleotides outside the gene matches: 5. The CDR3 DNA reads TGTGCCTGGAGTGCGACCGGGACAGGGTACAATGAGCAGTTCTTC. This translates into CAWSATGTGYNEQFF.

The sample holds a few counts of this clonotype. The chain joins TRBV20-1 to TRBJ2-1; tentative D call: TRBD1 (5 bases). The CDR3 totals 15 residues. Trimming shortened V by 5 bases and J by 0 bases, and 14 bases separated the two germline ends. Germline assignment: CDR1 DFQATT and CDR2 SNEGSKA (reference sequence). CDR3 residues: CSAGALGDSYNEQFF. CDR3 DNA: TGCAGTGCTGGCGCTTTAGGGGACTCCTACAATGAGCAGTTCTTC.

Only a few counts were recorded for this clonotype. This sequence joins TRBV6-1 and TRBJ2-5; 7 nucleotides line up with TRBD2. The CDR3 spans 14 residues. After removal of 6 bases from V and 7 bases from J, the junction contained 11 bases not matched to a gene. Germline assignment: CDR1 MNHNS and CDR2 SASEGT. The CDR3 here is CASRPLAETSTQYF. CDR3 nucleotide sequence: TGTGCCAGCAGACCTCTAGCGGAAACTTCGACCCAGTACTTC.

This clonotype was observed a handful of times. The chain couples TRBV6-2 or TRBV6-3 to TRBJ1-2; D uncertain. With 0 bases removed from V and 2 bases from J, the gap between germline ends came to 10 bases. Germline V gene sequence: CDR1 MNHEY, CDR2 SVGEGT. CDR3 length equals 15 residues. CDR3 protein: CASSYSPETNYGYTF. CDR3 DNA: TGTGCCAGCAGTTACTCCCCAGAGACCAACTATGGCTACACCTTC.

The chain recombines TRBV20-1 with TRBJ2-1; D perhaps matches TRBD2 (5 bases). CDR3 length equals 12 residues. The V and J ends lost 4 bases and 9 bases respectively, with 13 bases between them. Germline V gene data show CDR1 as DFQATT and CDR2 as SNEGSKA (reference sequence). The CDR3 is CSANPSAGEQFF. The CDR3 DNA reads TGCAGTGCTAATCCCTCGGCGGGTGAGCAGTTCTTC.

The V gene is TRBV19, the J gene TRBJ2-1, with 12 nucleotides matching TRBD1. CDR3 length: 16 residues. The germline gives CDR1 LNHDA, CDR2 SQIVND (reference sequence). V dropped 4 bases and J dropped 10; count of bases not matched to a gene: 11. This chain's CDR3 is CASSNDRDRGLGEQFF. DNA of the CDR3: TGTGCCAGTAGTAACGACCGGGACAGGGGGCTTGGAGAGCAGTTCTTC.

CDR3: CSAREPSGSSYNEQFF. The CDR3 coding sequence is TGCAGTGCTAGAGAACCTAGCGGGAGCTCCTACAATGAGCAGTTCTTC. The rearrangement joins TRBV20-1 to TRBJ2-1; TRBD2 matches 10 bases. The CDR3 length is 16 residues. Looked up from germline, CDR1 is DFQATT and CDR2 is SNEGSKA (reference sequence). Trimming removed 0 bases from V and 0 bases from J; junction bases left unmatched: 2.

In this sample, this clonotype turned up a few times. This chain links TRBV6-1 with TRBJ1-6; TRBD1 matches 7 bases. V lost 7 bases, J lost 5 bases, and 5 bases stayed unmatched. Germline V lookup: CDR1 MNHNS, CDR2 SASEGT. This CDR3 has 14 residues. The CDR3 bases are TGTGCCAGCAACTCCGGGACAGATAATTCACCCCTCCACTTT. It is translated as CASNSGTDNSPLHF.

This clonotype was seen a handful of times. V and J are TRBV6-1 and TRBJ2-5; 9 bases agree with TRBD2. Per the germline V gene, CDR1 is MNHNS and CDR2 is SASEGT. This CDR3 contains 16 residues. With V trimmed by 2 bases and J by 2 bases, 6 bases remained unmatched. The CDR3 is CASSERASGDQETQYF. In DNA, the CDR3 is TGTGCCAGCAGTGAACGCGCTAGCGGGGATCAAGAGACCCAGTACTTC.

This clonotype was found a few times. This sequence joins TRBV6-2 or TRBV6-3 and TRBJ2-2; TRBD2 is a possible D gene (5 bases). Trimming shortened V by 0 bases and J by 6 bases, and 11 bases separated the two germline ends. From germline, CDR1 is MNHEY and CDR2 SVGEGT. The CDR3 runs to 15 residues. The CDR3 loop is CASSYSIWGAGELFF. As DNA, the CDR3 is TGTGCCAGCAGTTACTCGATTTGGGGAGCCGGGGAGCTGTTTTTT.

Comments on this clonotype: The junction and the germline gene differ at one end; a read error may be behind it. This sequence joins TRBV28 and TRBJ2-1; D is uncertain. In germline, CDR1 is MDHEN, CDR2 SYDVKM. The CDR3 length is 14 residues. CDR3 sequence reads: CASRNTPSHNEQFF. The DNA of the CDR3 is TGTGCCAGCAGGAATACTCCCTCCCACAATGAGCAGTTCTTC.

This clonotype was observed a handful of times. CDR3 in DNA: TGTGCCAGCAGCTTAGCGGGTAAGCCCTCCTACGAGCAGTACTTC. Translated: CASSLAGKPSYEQYF. The chain is built from TRBV7-9 and TRBJ2-7; D not certain. Germline assignment: CDR1 SEHNR and CDR2 FQNEAQ (reference sequence). CDR3 length equals 15 residues. The V gene lost 0 bases and the J gene lost 0 bases, with 9 bases spanning the gap.

This clonotype was picked up many times. The V gene is TRBV20-1, the J gene TRBJ1-2; D unclear. The CDR3 is 9 amino acids. The V end was cut by 4 bases, the J end by 3 bases, with 0 bases between. Germline-derived CDR1 and CDR2 are DFQATT and SNEGSKA (reference sequence). The CDR3 protein is CSANYGYTF. CDR3 bases: TGCAGTGCTAACTATGGCTACACCTTC.

The chain combines TRBV28 with TRBJ1-3; no clear D gene. Trimming removed 5 bases at V and 0 bases at J, with 11 bases between. This CDR3 spans 15 amino acids. The germline CDR1 and CDR2 sequences are MDHEN and SYDVKM. The chain's CDR3 is CASSLTESSGNTIYF. In DNA, the CDR3 is TGTGCCAGCAGTCTAACCGAGAGCTCTGGAAACACCATATATTTT.

The chain links TRBV7-8 to TRBJ2-1; 11 nucleotides agree with TRBD1. J gave up 7 bases and V 0 bases, and 5 bases lay outside the gene matches. This CDR3 contains 16 residues. In germline, CDR1 is SGHVS, CDR2 FQNEAQ. This CDR3 is CASSLAGTGGVNEQFF. The CDR3 region has the DNA TGTGCCAGCAGCTTAGCGGGGACAGGGGGTGTAAATGAGCAGTTCTTC.

The chain carries TRBV6-1 and TRBJ2-2; 7 nucleotides align to TRBD2. Losses at the gene ends were 7 bases for V and 0 bases for J; bases not matched to a gene: 5. CDR3 length: 15 amino acids. Germline loops: CDR1 MNHNS, CDR2 SASEGT. This CDR3 reads CASTPAGPNTGELFF. The CDR3 DNA follows: TGTGCCAGCACTCCAGCGGGACCGAACACCGGGGAGCTGTTTTTT.

This clonotype was seen just once. The rearrangement links TRBV4-3 to TRBJ2-6; D is uncertain. The V and J ends lost 0 bases and 1 base respectively, with 4 bases between them. The V gene's germline CDR1 is LGHNA and CDR2 YSLEER. The length of the CDR3 is 15 residues. The CDR3 loop reads CASSQDGSGANVLTF. CDR3 DNA sequence: TGCGCCAGCAGCCAAGACGGGTCTGGGGCCAACGTCCTGACTTTC.

The chain is built from TRBV10-3 and TRBJ2-7; the match to TRBD1 covers 9 bases. CDR1 and CDR2 from the germline V gene are ENHRY and SYGVKD. The CDR3 extends over 14 amino acids. V was pared by 10 bases and J by 3 bases, with 10 bases of the junction left unmatched. The CDR3 protein is CANSGTGNSYEQYF. CDR3 bases: TGTGCCAACTCCGGGACAGGGAACAGCTACGAGCAGTACTTC.

The chain carries TRBV6-5 and TRBJ2-7, with D perhaps matching TRBD1 (6 bases). The CDR3 has 16 amino acids. Trimming removed 4 bases at V and 3 bases at J, with 19 bases between. CDR1 and CDR2 (germline): MNHEY, SVGAGI. CDR3 protein: CASSSPRGGHNYEQYF. DNA for the CDR3: TGTGCCAGCAGTTCCCCTCGAGGGGGACATAACTACGAGCAGTACTTC.

The chain carries TRBV9 and TRBJ2-2; 8 bases align to TRBD2. The germline V gene has CDR1 SGDLS and CDR2 YYNGEE. CDR3 size: 19 residues. Trimming removed 3 bases from V and 0 bases from J; junction bases left unmatched: 13. The CDR3 bases are TGTGCCAGCAGCGGTCCGGGACTAGGAAGGTTCGCGAACACCGGGGAGCTGTTTTTT. It yields the protein CASSGPGLGRFANTGELFF.

This rearrangement joins TRBV20-1 to TRBJ1-1; weak D call: TRBD1 (6 bases). CDR1 and CDR2 from the germline V gene are DFQATT and SNEGSKA (reference sequence). The CDR3 has 14 amino acids. V was pared by 1 base and J by 6 bases, with 15 bases between. CDR3 bases: TGCAGTGCTAGAGGTTCGGCGGGGGCGGCTGAAGCTTTCTTT. Its translation: CSARGSAGAAEAFF.

This sequence joins TRBV6-1 and TRBJ2-5; 8 bases are a match to TRBD2. The CDR3 totals 15 residues. Trimming at V came to 5 bases and at J to 1 base, leaving 6 bases not matched to a gene. CDR1 and CDR2 from the germline V gene are MNHNS and SASEGT. The CDR3, as DNA: TGTGCCAGCAGTCAGGGACTAGTAGTCCAAGAGACCCAGTACTTC. This encodes CASSQGLVVQETQYF.

This clonotype was seen only a few times. The CDR3 reads CASSRGGVTYNEQFF. DNA for the CDR3: TGTGCCAGCAGTCGAGGGGGAGTCACCTACAATGAGCAGTTCTTC. The gene calls are TRBV6-2 or TRBV6-3 and TRBJ2-1, with D possibly being TRBD1 (6 bases). The V gene lost 5 bases and the J gene lost 2 bases, with 13 bases spanning the gap. Germline V gives CDR1 MNHEY, CDR2 SVGEGT. This CDR3 has 15 amino acids.